The 5 T cell receptor beta chains reported below all come from one sample, sequenced in a study of cytomegalovirus exposure and HLA in healthy donors. Both 60 Vbeta primers and 13 Jbeta primers went into the PCR. Libraries were prepared by immunoSEQ multiplex PCR; TCRdb keeps only in-frame clonotypes and omits some of them. The profile shows about 89,000 clones, less than 65% of them singletons. The source material was PBMCs. All receptors come from a woman in her thirties in good health and CMV-seronegative.

The chain joins TRBV7-2 to TRBJ2-7, with D tentatively TRBD2 (6 bases). Looked up from germline, CDR1 is SGHTA and CDR2 is FQGNSA. V lost 2 bases, J lost 4 bases, and 21 bases lay in between. This CDR3 region has 17 residues. CDR3 coding DNA: TGTGCCAGCAGCTTAATAATTGGCAGGAGGGATATATACGAGCAGTACTTC. Translation: CASSLIIGRRDIYEQYF.

The rearrangement joins TRBV6-1 to TRBJ1-1; weak D call: TRBD1 (6 bases). The CDR3 is 14 residues long. Germline CDR1 and CDR2: MNHNS and SASEGT. The V end was cut by 7 bases, the J end by 1 base, with 13 bases between. CDR3 region: CASTPIGGNTEAFF. CDR3 DNA: TGTGCCAGCACCCCGATAGGGGGGAACACTGAAGCTTTCTTT.

This chain uses TRBV7-6 with TRBJ2-5; D possibly corresponds to TRBD1 (6 bases). The CDR3 is made up of 15 amino acids. V lost 3 bases and J 5 bases, leaving 16 bases between the germline ends. The germline gives CDR1 SGHVS, CDR2 FNYEAQ. The CDR3 here is CASSFDWSGVETQYF. The CDR3 DNA sequence: TGTGCCAGCAGCTTTGACTGGTCAGGGGTCGAGACCCAGTACTTC.

The V call is TRBV7-6, the J call TRBJ2-1; 14 bases line up with TRBD2. CDR3 length: 16 amino acids. CDR1 and CDR2 from the germline V gene are SGHVS and FNYEAQ. V was pared by 2 bases and J by 12 bases, with 9 bases of the junction left unmatched. The CDR3: CASSLSFVTSGGAQFF. CDR3 bases: TGTGCCAGCAGCTTATCGTTCGTGACTAGCGGGGGGGCGCAGTTCTTC.

The J gene is TRBJ2-7, the V gene TRBV4-2; 8 bases map to TRBD1. The V segment lost 0 bases and the J segment 2 bases; nucleotides outside the gene matches: 3. Looked up from germline, CDR1 is LGHNA and CDR2 is YNFKEQ. This CDR3 region has 15 residues. The CDR3: CASSQERTGPYEQYF. Here the CDR3 DNA reads TGTGCCAGCAGCCAAGAACGGACAGGGCCCTACGAGCAGTACTTC.